This section outlines one TCR beta chain sequence together with its context. Its specificity is not known. cDNA synthesis used the whole RNA isolate, giving expressed TCRB sequences. TCRdb's table, derived via immunoSEQ multiplex PCR, lists solely in-frame clones and lacks some. Altogether about 700,000 clones are present, around 15% being singletons, with the ten largest covering about 0.02%. This CDR3 is built from 15 residues. Per germline, CDR1 SNHLY and CDR2 FYNNEI. Deletions cut 6 bases from V and 6 bases from J, with 18 bases between. The sample comes from a study of beta chain features in type 1 diabetes. Sorting that relied on CD45RO/CCR7/CD25/CD127/CD95/CD27 yielded CD4+ naive, central memory, regulatory and stem cell-like memory cells. General study findings and limits: For type 1 diabetes patients, VDJ junctions showed fewer insertions and more deletions. In the patient group, naive, central memory and Treg TCRB repertoires seemed more alike than in the healthy donor group. A moderate, significant TCRB CDR3 shortening appeared in type 1 diabetes across four CD4+ subsets.

The source of this sequence is a young man with type 1 diabetes. V gene TRBV2 combines with J gene TRBJ2-1; TRBD2 is a possible D gene (5 bases). The sample was naive CD4+ T cells from blood. The CDR3 spells CASRLGPQRTNEQFF. CDR3 DNA sequence: TGTGCCAGCAGACTAGGGCCCCAACGTACCAATGAGCAGTTCTTC.